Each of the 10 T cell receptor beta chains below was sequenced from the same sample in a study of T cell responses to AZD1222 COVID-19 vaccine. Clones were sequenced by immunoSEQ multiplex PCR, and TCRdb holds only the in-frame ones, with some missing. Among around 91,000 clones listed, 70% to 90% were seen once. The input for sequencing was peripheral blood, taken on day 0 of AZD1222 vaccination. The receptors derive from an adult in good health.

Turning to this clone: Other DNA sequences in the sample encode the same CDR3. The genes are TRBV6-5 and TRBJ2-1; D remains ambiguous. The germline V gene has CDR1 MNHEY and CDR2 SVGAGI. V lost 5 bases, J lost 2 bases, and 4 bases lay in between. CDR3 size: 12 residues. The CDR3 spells CASSRPYNEQFF. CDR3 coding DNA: TGTGCCAGCAGTCGGCCCTACAATGAGCAGTTCTTC.

CDR3 DNA sequence: TGCGCCAGCAGCCGGACTAGCGGGGAAGAGACCCAGTACTTC. It codes for CASSRTSGEETQYF. The J gene is TRBJ2-5, the V gene TRBV5-1, with TRBD2 identical over 12 bases. From germline, CDR1 is SGHRS and CDR2 YFSETQ. CDR3 length equals 14 residues. The V gene end was trimmed by 4 bases and the J gene end by 3 bases; junction bases not matched to a gene: 1.

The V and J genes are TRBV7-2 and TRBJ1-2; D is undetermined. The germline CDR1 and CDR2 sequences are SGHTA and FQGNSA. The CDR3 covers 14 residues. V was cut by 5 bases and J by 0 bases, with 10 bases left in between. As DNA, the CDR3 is TGTGCCAGCAGCCACGGATCAGCTAACTATGGCTACACCTTC. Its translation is CASSHGSANYGYTF.

The CDR3 sequence is CASRPLSTNQPQHF. The CDR3 DNA follows: TGTGCCAGTAGGCCCCTTTCAACCAATCAGCCCCAGCATTTT. The chain employs TRBV19 and TRBJ1-5; D not resolved. The CDR3 contains 14 residues. Trimming removed 6 bases from V and 3 bases from J, with 12 bases in between. Germline-derived CDR1 and CDR2 are LNHDA and SQIVND (reference sequence).

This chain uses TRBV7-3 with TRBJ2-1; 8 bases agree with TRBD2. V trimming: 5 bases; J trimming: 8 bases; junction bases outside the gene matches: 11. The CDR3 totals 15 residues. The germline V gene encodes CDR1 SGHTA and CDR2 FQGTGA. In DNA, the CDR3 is TGTGCCAGCAGCCTATCCGCCGGGACTAGACATGAGCAGTTCTTC. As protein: CASSLSAGTRHEQFF.

The CDR3 is CASSPTGQGYTF. The DNA for the CDR3 is TGTGCCAGCAGCCCAACGGGACAAGGCTACACCTTC. This chain uses TRBV4-2 with TRBJ1-2, with a possible D match to TRBD1 (6 bases). Germline V gene sequence: CDR1 LGHNA, CDR2 YNFKEQ. The CDR3 totals 12 residues. V lost 4 bases, J lost 8 bases, and 11 bases lay in between.

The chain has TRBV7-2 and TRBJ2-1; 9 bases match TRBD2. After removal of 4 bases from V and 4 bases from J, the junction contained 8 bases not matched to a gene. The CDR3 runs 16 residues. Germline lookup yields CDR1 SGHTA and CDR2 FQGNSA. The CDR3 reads CASSYFGGRGYNEQFF. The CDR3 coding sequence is TGTGCCAGCAGCTACTTCGGCGGGAGGGGGTACAATGAGCAGTTCTTC.

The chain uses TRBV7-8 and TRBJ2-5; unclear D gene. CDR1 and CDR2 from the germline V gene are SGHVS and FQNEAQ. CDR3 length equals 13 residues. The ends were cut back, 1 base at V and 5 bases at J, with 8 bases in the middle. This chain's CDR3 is CASSLELRETQYF. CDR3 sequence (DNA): TGTGCCAGCAGCTTAGAACTCCGGGAGACCCAGTACTTC.

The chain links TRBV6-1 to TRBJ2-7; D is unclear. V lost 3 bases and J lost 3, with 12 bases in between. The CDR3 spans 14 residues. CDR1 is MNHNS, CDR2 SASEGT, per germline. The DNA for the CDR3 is TGTGCCAGCAGTGAGGAGCCCCGAGGCTACGAGCAGTACTTC. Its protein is CASSEEPRGYEQYF.

The CDR3 is CASSPPGTLNTEAFF. For the CDR3, the DNA is TGTGCCAGTAGTCCCCCAGGAACCTTGAACACTGAAGCTTTCTTT. The chain employs TRBV19 and TRBJ1-1; D is uncertain. The CDR3 contains 15 residues. CDR1 is LNHDA and CDR2 is SQIVND in the germline V gene (reference sequence). Trimming left V 5 bases short and J 0 bases short, with 13 bases between.